This T cell receptor (beta chain) is from a study of blood T cells in healthy people across ages. This CDR3 has 12 residues. Germline values: CDR1 MNHEY, CDR2 SVGAGI. The germline V and J ends were trimmed by 7 bases and 11 bases, with 17 bases remaining between them. Primers used in a second PCR of about 6 to 11 cycles were a sample-barcoded 5' primer and a J-beta primer mix. TCRdb reanalysed the 5' RACE reads using MiXCR and keeps one entry per CDR3 protein. This table has some 1,500,000 distinct CDR3 sequences, approximately 43% appearing once. The chain combines TRBV6-5 with TRBJ2-5, with TRBD2 as a possible D gene (5 bases). The source is a woman younger than 35 in good health. The sample taken for sequencing was blood. The CDR3 is CASNEGGNEQYF. The CDR3 DNA follows: TGTGCCAGCAACGAGGGTGGCAATGAGCAGTACTTC.